This T cell receptor (beta chain) came from a study of human T cells and chemical hapten exposure. About the research overall: Small discrepancies in pooled library volume mainly accounted for the varying TCR yields per sample. Study-level points and caveats: DPC sensitization left the count of TCRs above 1 in 1000 unchanged.

The table lists this clonotype with many counts. Antigen: not known. Germline assignment: CDR1 SGHTA and CDR2 FQGNSA. The CDR3 loop spans 15 amino acids. V shed 0 bases and J shed 6 bases, with 13 bases lying between them. Using its own MiXCR run on the 5' RACE reads, TCRdb lists one record per CDR3 protein. The sample consists of 81,000 or so distinct CDR3 sequences, less than 9.5% of them appearing once. The study extracted total RNA from unfractionated whole blood. This TCR derives from a male donor in good health. The chain carries TRBV7-2 and TRBJ2-3; a possible D gene is TRBD1 (6 bases). CDR3: CASSLAHREMDTQYF. CDR3 nucleotide sequence: TGTGCCAGCAGCTTAGCGCACAGGGAAATGGATACGCAGTATTTT.